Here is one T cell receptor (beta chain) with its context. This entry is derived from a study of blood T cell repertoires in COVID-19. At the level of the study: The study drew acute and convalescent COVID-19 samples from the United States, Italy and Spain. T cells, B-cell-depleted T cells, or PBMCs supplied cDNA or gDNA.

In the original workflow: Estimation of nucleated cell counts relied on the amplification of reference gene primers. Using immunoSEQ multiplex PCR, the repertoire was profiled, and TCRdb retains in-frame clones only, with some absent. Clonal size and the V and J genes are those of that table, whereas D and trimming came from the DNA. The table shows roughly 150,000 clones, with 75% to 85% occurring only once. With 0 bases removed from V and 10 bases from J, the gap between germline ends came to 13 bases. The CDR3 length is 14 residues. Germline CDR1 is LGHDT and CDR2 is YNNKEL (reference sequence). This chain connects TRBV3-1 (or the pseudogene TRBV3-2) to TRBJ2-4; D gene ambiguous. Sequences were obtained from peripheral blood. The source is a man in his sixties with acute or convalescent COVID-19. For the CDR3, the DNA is TGTGCCAGCAGCCAAGATTTTACAGCCAGGATTCAGTACTTC. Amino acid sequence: CASSQDFTARIQYF.